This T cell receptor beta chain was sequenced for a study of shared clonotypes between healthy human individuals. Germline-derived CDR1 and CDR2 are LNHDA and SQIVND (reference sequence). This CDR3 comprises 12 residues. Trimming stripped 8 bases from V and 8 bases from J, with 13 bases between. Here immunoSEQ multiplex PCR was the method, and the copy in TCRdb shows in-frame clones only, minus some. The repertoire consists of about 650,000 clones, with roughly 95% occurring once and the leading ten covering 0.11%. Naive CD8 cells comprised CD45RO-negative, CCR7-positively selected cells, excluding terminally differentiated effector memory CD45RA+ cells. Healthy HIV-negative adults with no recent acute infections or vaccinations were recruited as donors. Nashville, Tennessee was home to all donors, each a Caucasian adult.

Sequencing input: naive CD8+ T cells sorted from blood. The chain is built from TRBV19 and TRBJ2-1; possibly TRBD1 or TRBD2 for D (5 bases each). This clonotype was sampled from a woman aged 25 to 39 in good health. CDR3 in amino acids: CASRGAGDEQFF. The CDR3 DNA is TGTGCCAGTCGAGGGGCAGGAGATGAGCAGTTCTTC.